This T cell receptor beta chain was recovered during a study of blood T cell repertoires in COVID-19. Looking at the study overall: Samples came from the United States, Italy and Spain, spanning acute and convalescent COVID-19. Sources were T cells, B-cell-depleted T cells, or PBMCs; the material itself was cDNA or gDNA.

Germline CDR1 is SNHLY and CDR2 is FYNNEI. V lost 6 bases, J lost 9 bases, and 12 bases lay in between. The CDR3 has 12 amino acids. Followed over time, Seattle patients had been enrolled while infection was active. Original processing notes: Estimates of nucleated cell counts were drawn from the amplification of reference gene primers. The method was immunoSEQ multiplex PCR; TCRdb's version includes in-frame clones alone and lacks a portion of them. V and J calls and clone size are as listed in that table; D and trimming were resolved from the DNA. The table has more than 300,000 clones, about 89% seen once.

Sequencing was carried out using peripheral blood. The receptor's source is a woman aged 30 to 39 with COVID-19, enrolled during active disease. The J gene is TRBJ2-1, the V gene TRBV2; perhaps TRBD1 as D (6 bases). As DNA, the CDR3 is TGTGCCAGCAGGGGAGAAGGGGGTGAGCAGTTCTTC. Translating gives CASRGEGGEQFF.